This T cell receptor beta chain stems from a study of CD8 T cells in Susac syndrome (dated by TCRdb to about 2019). For the wider study: The study used repertoire sequencing to test whether antigen drove CD8+ T cell activation and differentiation in Susac syndrome. The study compared CD8+ T cell repertoire clonality among 12 healthy donors, some 14 Susac syndrome patients and fewer than 19 multiple sclerosis patients. General study outcomes and caveats: The number of individuals in the TCR sequencing and HLA analysis was acknowledged as relatively small.

RNA was extracted with the RNeasy kit and about 0.5 to 1 ug was reverse transcribed using random hexamers. The immunoSEQ multiplex PCR assay, which covers 54 Vbeta and 13 Jbeta segments, was used to amplify TCR beta CDR3 regions. PCR amplification bias was corrected by using a synthetic template baseline for primer optimization and computational correction. On the authors' methods: Reads were assigned to V, D and J genes according to IMGT and analyzed in immunoSEQ Analyzer, with only productive sequences retained. To calculate clonality, Shannon entropy was normalized by log2 of the number of productive unique sequences and then subtracted from one. For each patient and control, public and private clones were evaluated among the 100 most prevalent clones. Susac-specific clones were defined as absent from healthy and MS cohorts, approximately 1,000 published viral clones and other ImmuneACCESS disease sequences. The public sequencing data were trimmed at Q25 with fastp and processed into clonotypes with MiXCR by TCRdb, which kept only in-frame beta chains. One record per CDR3 amino acid sequence lists the most common genes and DNA. These V and J calls rely on TCRdb rather than the paper's analysis. Here the sample has some 130,000 distinct CDR3 sequences; around 91% occur a single time. The ten largest clones take up under 0.25% of the sample.

The CDR3 covers 14 residues, taking in both the cysteine and the phenylalanine. Of all the DNA, just the CDR3 is kept, 42 bases in frame from base 1. The trim is 6 bases for V and 4 bases for J, with a gap of 15 bases between the germline ends. For CDR1 and CDR2, the germline V gene lists KGHSH and LQKENI. Peripheral blood CD8+ and CD4+ T cells from healthy donors, Susac syndrome patients and multiple sclerosis patients were profiled by high-throughput TCR beta sequencing. Treatment-naive patients with stable or active relapsing-remitting disease fulfilling revised McDonald criteria were used as multiple sclerosis controls. Bulk CD8+ and CD4+ T cells were purified by magnetic negative isolation, while CD8+ TEMRA cells were enriched using FACS. Blood was collected in EDTA tubes and processed within 24 hours, with PBMCs isolated through density gradient centrifugation. PBMCs intended for TCR sequencing were cryopreserved in liquid nitrogen and were subsequently thawed in a 37 degrees C water bath. The sorted or isolated CD4+, CD8+ and CD8+ TEMRA cells had a purity of 90% or higher.

About this clonotype itself: The antigen this receptor binds is unknown. Base qualities were left out, and no much larger clone turns up one base away.

The V gene is TRBV18 and the J gene is TRBJ1-2; no confident D gene assignment can be made. Sequenced: CD8+ T cells from PBMCs. The source is a human donor with multiple sclerosis. The nucleotide sequence reads as follows: TGTGCCAGCTCCCGCGGTGGTGGCTTCTATGGCTACACCTTC. This codes for CASSRGGGFYGYTF.